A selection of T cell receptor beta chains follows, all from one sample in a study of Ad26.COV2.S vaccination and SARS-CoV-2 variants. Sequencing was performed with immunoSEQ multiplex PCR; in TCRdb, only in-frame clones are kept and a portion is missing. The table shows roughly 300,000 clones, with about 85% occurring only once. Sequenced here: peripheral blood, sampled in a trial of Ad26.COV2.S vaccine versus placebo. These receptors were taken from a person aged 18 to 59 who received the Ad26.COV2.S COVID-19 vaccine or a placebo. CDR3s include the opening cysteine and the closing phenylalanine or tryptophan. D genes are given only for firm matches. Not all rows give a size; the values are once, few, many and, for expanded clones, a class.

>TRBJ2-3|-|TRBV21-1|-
CASSKGTGRSDTQYF
TGTGCCAGCAGCAAAGGAACAGGGAGGTCAGATACGCAGTATTTT
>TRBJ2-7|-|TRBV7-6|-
CASSLAQGGPYEQYF
TGTGCCAGCAGCTTAGCGCAGGGGGGCCCCTACGAGCAGTACTTC
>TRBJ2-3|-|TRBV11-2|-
CASSFRVPGGGYTDTQYF
TGTGCCAGCAGCTTCAGGGTCCCAGGAGGGGGGTACACAGATACGCAGTATTTT
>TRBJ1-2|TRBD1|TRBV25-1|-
CASSEIGTDGYTF
TGTGCCAGCAGTGAGATCGGGACAGATGGCTACACCTTC
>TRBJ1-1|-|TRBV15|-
CATSLVVNTEAFF
TGTGCCACCAGCCTCGTGGTGAACACTGAAGCTTTCTTT
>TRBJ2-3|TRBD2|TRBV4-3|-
CASSQGMGGPTDTQYF
TGCGCCAGCAGCCAAGGCATGGGAGGGCCCACAGATACGCAGTATTTT
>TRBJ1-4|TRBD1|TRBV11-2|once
CASSFGAGGNEKLFF
TGTGCCAGCAGCTTTGGGGCAGGGGGCAATGAAAAACTGTTTTTT
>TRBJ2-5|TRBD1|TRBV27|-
CASSFYGDRETQYF
TGTGCCAGCAGTTTCTACGGGGACAGGGAGACCCAGTACTTC
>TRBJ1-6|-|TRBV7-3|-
CASSLTRQGIGSPLHF
TGTGCCAGCAGCTTAACGAGGCAGGGGATAGGTTCACCCCTCCACTTT
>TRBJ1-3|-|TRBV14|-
CASSQDRRGNTIYF
TGTGCCAGCAGCCAAGATCGCAGGGGAAACACCATATATTTT
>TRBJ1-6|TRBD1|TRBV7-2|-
CASSESQGSYNSPLHF
TGTGCCAGCAGCGAGTCACAGGGGTCCTATAATTCACCCCTCCACTTT
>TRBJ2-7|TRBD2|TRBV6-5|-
CASSSPGGYGNEQYF
TGTGCCAGCAGTTCCCCGGGAGGGTATGGGAACGAGCAGTACTTC
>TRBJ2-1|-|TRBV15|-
CATSRDLVGPDYNEQFF
TGTGCCACCAGCAGAGATCTAGTAGGGCCTGACTACAATGAGCAGTTCTTC
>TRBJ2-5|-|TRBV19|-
CASSIKGGETQYF
TGTGCCAGTAGTATCAAGGGAGGAGAGACCCAGTACTTC
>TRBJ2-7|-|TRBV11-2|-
CASSLGGGDLPEQYF
TGTGCCAGCAGCTTAGGCGGAGGGGACTTACCCGAGCAGTACTTC
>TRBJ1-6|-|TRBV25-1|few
CASSGNIRGYNSPLHF
TGTGCCAGCAGTGGGAACATCCGGGGATATAATTCACCCCTCCACTTT
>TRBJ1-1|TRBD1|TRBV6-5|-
CASSRDRGNTEAFF
TGTGCCAGCAGTAGAGACAGGGGGAACACTGAAGCTTTCTTT
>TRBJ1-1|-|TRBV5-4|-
CASSLAESPEAFF
TGTGCCAGCAGCTTGGCGGAGAGCCCTGAAGCTTTCTTT
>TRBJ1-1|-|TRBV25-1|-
CASSEYGGVTEAFF
TGTGCCAGCAGTGAATACGGTGGGGTCACTGAAGCTTTCTTT
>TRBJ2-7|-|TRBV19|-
CASSSDSNPAYEQYF
TGTGCCAGTAGTTCTGACAGTAACCCAGCCTACGAGCAGTACTTC
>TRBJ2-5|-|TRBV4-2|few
CASSQRTNTQETQYF
TGTGCCAGCAGCCAGCGGACTAACACCCAAGAGACCCAGTACTTC
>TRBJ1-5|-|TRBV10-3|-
CAISEQVSNQPQHF
TGTGCCATCAGTGAACAGGTTAGCAATCAGCCCCAGCATTTT
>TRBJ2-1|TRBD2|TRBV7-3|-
CASSVPGLANNEQFF
TGTGCCAGCAGCGTTCCGGGACTAGCGAACAATGAGCAGTTCTTC
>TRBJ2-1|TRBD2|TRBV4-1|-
CASSQGLAGVSGLNEQFF
TGCGCCAGCAGCCAAGGACTAGCGGGAGTCTCCGGCCTCAATGAGCAGTTCTTC
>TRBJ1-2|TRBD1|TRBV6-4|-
CASRPRRDRGTSCYGYTF
TGTGCCAGCAGGCCCAGGCGGGACAGGGGGACTAGTTGCTATGGCTACACCTTC
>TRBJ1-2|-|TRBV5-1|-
CASSLSPRDYGYTF
TGCGCCAGCAGCTTGAGTCCGCGGGACTATGGCTACACCTTC
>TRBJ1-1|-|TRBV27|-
CASSFSRAGEAFF
TGTGCCAGCAGTTTTTCCCGGGCAGGTGAAGCTTTCTTT
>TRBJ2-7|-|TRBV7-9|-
CASTVNSGSYEQYF
TGTGCCAGCACCGTAAATTCTGGCTCCTACGAGCAGTACTTC
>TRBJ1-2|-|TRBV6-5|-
CASSLQGLYGYTF
TGTGCCAGCAGTTTACAGGGACTCTATGGCTACACCTTC
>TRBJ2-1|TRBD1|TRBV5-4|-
CASSSPTGHNEQFF
TGTGCCAGCAGCTCACCGACAGGGCACAATGAGCAGTTCTTC
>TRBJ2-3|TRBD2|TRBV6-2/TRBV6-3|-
CASSYPLAGSDTQYF
TGTGCCAGCAGTTACCCACTAGCGGGTTCGGATACGCAGTATTTT
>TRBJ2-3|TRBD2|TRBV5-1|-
CASSPSGRGDTQYF
TGCGCCAGCAGCCCTAGCGGGAGGGGAGATACGCAGTATTTT
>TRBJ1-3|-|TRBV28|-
CASRAVRSGNTIYF
TGTGCCAGCAGAGCAGTGCGCTCTGGAAACACCATATATTTT
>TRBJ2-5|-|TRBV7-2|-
CASSYRRPKQETQYF
TGTGCCAGCAGCTACCGTAGGCCGAAACAAGAGACCCAGTACTTC
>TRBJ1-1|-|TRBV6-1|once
CASSEDRPGYFMNTEAFF
TGTGCCAGCAGTGAAGACAGGCCCGGATATTTCATGAACACTGAAGCTTTCTTT
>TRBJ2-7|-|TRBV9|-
CASSATDRAYEQYF
TGTGCCAGCAGCGCCACAGACAGAGCCTACGAGCAGTACTTC
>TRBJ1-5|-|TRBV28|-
CASSIALEPQHF
TGTGCCAGCAGTATCGCTCTGGAGCCCCAGCATTTT
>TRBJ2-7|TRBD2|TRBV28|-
CASSRYPGTSGGSYEQYF
TGTGCCAGCAGTCGCTATCCCGGGACTAGCGGGGGGTCCTACGAGCAGTACTTC
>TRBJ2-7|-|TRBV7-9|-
CASSPPGGYEQYF
TGTGCCAGCAGCCCCCCGGGTGGGTACGAGCAGTACTTC
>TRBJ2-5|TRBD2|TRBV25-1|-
CASSQRGEETQYF
TGTGCCAGCAGTCAGCGGGGTGAAGAGACCCAGTACTTC
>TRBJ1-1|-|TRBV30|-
CAWSVPPPGARDTEAFF
TGTGCCTGGAGTGTACCCCCACCGGGGGCCCGCGATACTGAAGCTTTCTTT
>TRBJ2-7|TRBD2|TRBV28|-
CASAPLAGDFYEQYF
TGTGCCAGCGCCCCTCTAGCGGGAGACTTTTACGAGCAGTACTTC